This T cell receptor (beta chain) was recorded in a study of T cells in localized non-small cell lung cancer. General study findings and limits: Sequence data derive from only one tumor region, so heterogeneity remains possible. A median about 56 of the top 100 tumor clones appeared in adjacent lung. A denser population of T cells in blood accompanied longer overall survival. The study found T cell clonality highest in uninvolved adjacent lung, above tumor.

Notes on this clone: Its antigen remains unidentified.

Sequenced by immunoSEQ multiplex PCR; TCRdb stores in-frame clones only, minus some. The table records fewer than 40,000 clones, over 75% of them present only once. CDR3 length equals 16 residues. Germline loops: CDR1 MDHEN, CDR2 SYDVKM. With 10 bases clipped from V and 0 bases from J, the junction kept 11 bases outside the gene matches. This clonotype was sampled from a male donor at least 60 years old with stage III lung adenocarcinoma. The gene calls are TRBV28 and TRBJ2-3, with 9 bases lining up with TRBD2. Sequences were derived from peripheral blood, sampled before any cancer treatment. The CDR3 here is CATYRAGGPSTDTQYF. In DNA form, the CDR3 reads TGTGCCACCTATAGGGCGGGGGGGCCTAGCACAGATACGCAGTATTTT.